This T cell receptor (beta chain) was captured by sequencing in a study of regulatory T cells in long-lasting Graves disease. Ten or more counts support this clonotype. Researchers made TCR beta libraries by using iRepertoire HTBI primers and running Arm-PCR on CDR3 regions. TCRdb re-called the multiplex PCR reads with MiXCR, one entry per CDR3 protein. The table records under 700,000 distinct CDR3 sequences, about 15% of them present only once. Sample time point: newly diagnosed GD, antithyroid drugs for less than 3 months. The authors made the TCR library using RNA they extracted from PBMCs. The sample was also linked to a second study, of T cells in Graves' hyperthyroidism and ophthalmopathy. From that paper: RT-PCR in the first round (using the HTBI primer set) targeted the TCR CDR3.

Sequenced material: peripheral blood mononuclear cells (PBMCs), taken at new diagnosis, from a patient treated with antithyroid drugs. This receptor was taken from a middle-aged woman with Graves disease.

DNA of the CDR3: TGTGCTAGTGGATCCGGGACACGATTCTCTGGGGCCAACGTCCTGACTTTC. It specifies CASGSGTRFSGANVLTF. The V and J genes are TRBV12-5 and TRBJ2-6, with D possibly TRBD1 on 6 matching bases. Germline V gene sequence: CDR1 LGHNT, CDR2 FRNRAP. This CDR3 has 17 amino acids. V was clipped by 6 bases and J by 0 bases, with 15 bases between them.